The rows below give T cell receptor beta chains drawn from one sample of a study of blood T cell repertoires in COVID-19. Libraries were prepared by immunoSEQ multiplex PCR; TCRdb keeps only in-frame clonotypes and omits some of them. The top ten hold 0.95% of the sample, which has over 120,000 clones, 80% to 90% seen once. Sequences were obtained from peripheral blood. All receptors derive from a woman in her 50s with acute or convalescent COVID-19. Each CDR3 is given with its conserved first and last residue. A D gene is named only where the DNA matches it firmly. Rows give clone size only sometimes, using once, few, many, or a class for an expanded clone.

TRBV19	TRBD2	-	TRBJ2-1	CASSTHPGLAGGNEQFF	TGTGCCAGTAGTACTCACCCGGGACTAGCGGGGGGCAATGAGCAGTTCTTC
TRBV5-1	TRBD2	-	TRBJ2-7	CASSSAQGGPYEQYF	TGCGCCAGCAGCTCGGCGCAGGGAGGGCCGTACGAGCAGTACTTC
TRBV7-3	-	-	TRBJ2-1	CASSLTVRGPYNEQFF	TGTGCCAGCAGCTTAACGGTCAGGGGTCCCTACAATGAGCAGTTCTTC
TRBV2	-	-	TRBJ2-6	CASSEGGSGANVLTF	TGTGCCAGCAGTGAGGGGGGATCTGGGGCCAACGTCCTGACTTTC
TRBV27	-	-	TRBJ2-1	CASSPLGKVGLDEQFF	TGTGCCAGCAGTCCCCTCGGGAAGGTAGGGCTGGATGAGCAGTTCTTC
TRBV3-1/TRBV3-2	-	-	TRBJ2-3	CASSQVSLSTDTQYF	TGTGCCAGCAGCCAAGTGTCCCTTAGCACAGATACGCAGTATTTT
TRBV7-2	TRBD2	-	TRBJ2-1	CASSLEGTSGYNEQFF	TGTGCCAGCAGCTTAGAAGGGACTAGCGGGTACAATGAGCAGTTCTTC
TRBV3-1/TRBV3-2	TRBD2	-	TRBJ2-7	CASSQDLPGLAGGSHEQYF	TGTGCCAGCAGCCAAGATCTACCGGGACTAGCGGGGGGCTCCCACGAGCAGTACTTC
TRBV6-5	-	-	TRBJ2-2	CASSYTPNTGELFF	TGTGCCAGCAGTTACACACCGAACACCGGGGAGCTGTTTTTT
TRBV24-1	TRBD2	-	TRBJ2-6	CATSEGLAGLSGANVLTF	TGTGCCACCAGTGAGGGACTAGCGGGACTCTCTGGGGCCAACGTCCTGACTTTC
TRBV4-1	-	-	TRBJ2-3	CASSRKTTPTDTQYF	TGCGCCAGCAGCAGAAAGACTACTCCCACAGATACGCAGTATTTT
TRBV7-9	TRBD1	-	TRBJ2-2	CASSLRDRGQNTGELFF	TGTGCCAGCAGCTTACGCGACAGGGGCCAGAACACCGGGGAGCTGTTTTTT
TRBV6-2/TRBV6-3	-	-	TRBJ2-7	CASSYTGPYEQYF	TGTGCCAGCAGTTACACAGGGCCCTACGAGCAGTACTTC
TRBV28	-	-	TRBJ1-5	CAIEVSNQPQHF	TGTGCCATAGAAGTTAGCAATCAGCCCCAGCATTTT
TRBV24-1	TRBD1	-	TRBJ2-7	CATSPTTGDIYEQYF	TGTGCCACCAGCCCTACTACAGGGGATATCTACGAGCAGTACTTC
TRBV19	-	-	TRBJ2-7	CASSSRDYPSYEQYF	TGTGCCAGTAGTTCTCGGGATTACCCCTCCTACGAGCAGTACTTC
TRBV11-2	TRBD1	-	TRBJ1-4	CASSLQGGVDEKLFF	TGTGCCAGCAGCTTACAGGGGGGCGTGGATGAAAAACTGTTTTTT
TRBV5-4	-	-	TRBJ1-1	CASSFLGTQRGAFF	TGTGCCAGCAGCTTCTTAGGGACGCAGCGGGGAGCTTTCTTT
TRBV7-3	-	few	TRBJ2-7	CASSFLGGGYEQYF	TGTGCCAGCAGCTTCTTGGGCGGAGGCTACGAGCAGTACTTC
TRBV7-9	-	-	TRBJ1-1	CASSHLGEGSTEAFF	TGTGCCAGCAGCCATTTAGGGGAGGGGAGTACTGAAGCTTTCTTT
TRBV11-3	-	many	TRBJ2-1	CASSVGQGTNEQFF	TGTGCCAGCAGCGTGGGGCAGGGGACGAATGAGCAGTTCTTC
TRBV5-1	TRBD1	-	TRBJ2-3	CASSRDRVADTQYF	TGCGCCAGCAGTCGAGACAGGGTAGCAGATACGCAGTATTTT
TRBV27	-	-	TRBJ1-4	CASSLQRGSNEKLFF	TGTGCCAGCAGTCTGCAGAGGGGGTCTAATGAAAAACTGTTTTTT
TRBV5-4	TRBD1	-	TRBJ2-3	CASSVRQGIVADTQYF	TGTGCCAGCAGCGTCCGACAGGGGATCGTCGCAGATACGCAGTATTTT
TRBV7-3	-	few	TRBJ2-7	CASSKDSYSYEQYF	TGTGCCAGCAGCAAAGACAGTTACTCCTACGAGCAGTACTTC
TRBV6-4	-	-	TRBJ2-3	CASSDSGRGSTDTQYF	TGTGCCAGCAGTGACTCGGGCAGGGGCAGCACAGATACGCAGTATTTT
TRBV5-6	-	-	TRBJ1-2	CASSLDLTPDYGYTF	TGTGCCAGCAGCTTGGATCTGACACCAGACTATGGCTACACCTTC
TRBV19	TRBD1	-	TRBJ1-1	CASSMRDRGREEAFF	TGTGCCAGTAGTATGCGGGACAGGGGGCGCGAGGAAGCTTTCTTT
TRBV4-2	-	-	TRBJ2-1	CASSQDPRRPYNEQFF	TGTGCCAGCAGCCAAGATCCCAGGCGCCCCTACAATGAGCAGTTCTTC
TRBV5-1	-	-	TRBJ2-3	CASSLAPDTQYF	TGCGCCAGCAGCTTGGCTCCCGATACGCAGTATTTT
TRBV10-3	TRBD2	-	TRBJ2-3	CAITLTSGGTDTQYF	TGTGCCATCACCCTGACTAGCGGGGGCACAGATACGCAGTATTTT
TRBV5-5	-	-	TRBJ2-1	CASSFGGYNEQFF	TGTGCCAGCAGCTTCGGAGGTTACAATGAGCAGTTCTTC
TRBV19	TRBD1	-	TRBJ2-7	CASSMGTGVDEQYF	TGTGCCAGTAGTATGGGGACAGGGGTCGACGAGCAGTACTTC
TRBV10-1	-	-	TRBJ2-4	CASSESGATKNIQYF	TGCGCCAGCAGTGAGTCTGGGGCGACCAAAAACATTCAGTACTTC
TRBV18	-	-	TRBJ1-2	CASSPNPGEGYGYTF	TGTGCCAGCTCACCAAATCCGGGTGAGGGCTATGGCTACACCTTC
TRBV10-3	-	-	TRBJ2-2	CATELGPANPTGELFF	TGTGCCACCGAGCTGGGCCCCGCTAACCCCACCGGGGAGCTGTTTTTT
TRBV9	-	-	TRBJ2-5	CASSVVQGETQYF	TGTGCCAGCAGCGTAGTGCAGGGAGAGACCCAGTACTTC
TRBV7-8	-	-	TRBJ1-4	CASSLRGPRGEKLFF	TGTGCCAGCAGCTTACGGGGACCGCGGGGTGAAAAACTGTTTTTT
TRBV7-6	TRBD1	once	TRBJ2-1	CASSLRTGINEQFF	TGTGCCAGCAGCTTGCGGACAGGGATCAATGAGCAGTTCTTC
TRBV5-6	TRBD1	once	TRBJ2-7	CASSSRGEQGAREQYF	TGTGCCAGCAGCTCCCGGGGTGAACAGGGGGCCCGGGAGCAGTACTTC
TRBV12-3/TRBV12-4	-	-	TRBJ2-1	CASSLIQGQFF	TGTGCCAGCAGTTTAATCCAGGGGCAGTTCTTC
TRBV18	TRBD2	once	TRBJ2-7	CASSPPGRGSDEQYF	TGTGCCAGCTCACCCCCGGGGAGGGGTAGCGACGAGCAGTACTTC
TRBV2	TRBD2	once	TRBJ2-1	CASRRTSGGAENEQFF	TGTGCCAGCAGACGAACTAGCGGGGGGGCTGAGAATGAGCAGTTCTTC
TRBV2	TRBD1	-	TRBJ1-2	CASRTGYGYTF	TGTGCCAGCAGGACAGGGTATGGCTACACCTTC
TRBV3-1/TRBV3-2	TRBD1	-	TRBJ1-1	CASSPATGVTEAFF	TGTGCCAGCAGCCCAGCAACAGGGGTCACTGAAGCTTTCTTT
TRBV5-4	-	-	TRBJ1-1	CASSVPTGTENARAFF	TGTGCCAGCAGCGTACCAACCGGGACTGAGAACGCAAGAGCTTTCTTT
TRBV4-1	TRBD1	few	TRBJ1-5	CASSQPDRGSNQPQHF	TGCGCCAGCAGCCAACCTGACAGGGGGAGCAATCAGCCCCAGCATTTT
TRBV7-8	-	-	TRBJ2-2	CASSLATLRYTGELFF	TGTGCCAGCAGCTTAGCCACATTAAGATACACCGGGGAGCTGTTTTTT
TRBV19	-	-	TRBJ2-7	CASRGSPYEQYF	TGTGCCAGTAGGGGCAGTCCTTACGAGCAGTACTTC
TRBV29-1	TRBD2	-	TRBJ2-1	CSVRLAGTPYNEQFF	TGCAGCGTAAGACTAGCGGGGACCCCCTACAATGAGCAGTTCTTC
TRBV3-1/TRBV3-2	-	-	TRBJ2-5	CASSQDSGDWETQYF	TGTGCCAGCAGCCAAGATTCAGGGGATTGGGAGACCCAGTACTTC
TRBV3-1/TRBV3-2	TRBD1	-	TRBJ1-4	CASSQVGTGKEKLFF	TGTGCCAGCAGCCAAGTCGGGACAGGGAAAGAAAAACTGTTTTTT
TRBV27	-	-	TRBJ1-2	CASSHARGLGDGYTF	TGTGCCAGCAGTCACGCCCGGGGACTTGGGGATGGCTACACCTTC
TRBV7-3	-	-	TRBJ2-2	CASSLAGFTGELFF	TGTGCCAGCAGCTTAGCGGGGTTTACCGGGGAGCTGTTTTTT
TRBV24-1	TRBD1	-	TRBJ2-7	CATSDPSRDRGFYEQYF	TGTGCCACCAGTGATCCCTCCCGGGACAGGGGGTTCTACGAGCAGTACTTC
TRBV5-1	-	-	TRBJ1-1	CASSLGSGGTEAFF	TGCGCCAGCAGCTTGGGAAGCGGAGGGACTGAAGCTTTCTTT
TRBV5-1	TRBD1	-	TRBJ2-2	CASSVDRGTGELFF	TGCGCCAGCAGCGTCGACAGGGGAACCGGGGAGCTGTTTTTT